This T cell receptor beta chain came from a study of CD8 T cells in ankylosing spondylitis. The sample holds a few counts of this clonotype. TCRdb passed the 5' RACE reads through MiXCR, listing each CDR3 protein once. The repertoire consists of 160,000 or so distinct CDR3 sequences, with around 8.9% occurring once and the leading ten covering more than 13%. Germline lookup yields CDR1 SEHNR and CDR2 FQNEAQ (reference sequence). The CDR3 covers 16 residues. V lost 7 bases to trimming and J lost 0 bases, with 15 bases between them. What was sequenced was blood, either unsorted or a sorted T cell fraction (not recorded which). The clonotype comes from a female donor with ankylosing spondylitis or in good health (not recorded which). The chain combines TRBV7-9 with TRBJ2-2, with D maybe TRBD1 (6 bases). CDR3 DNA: TGTGCCAGCACCCACCTGCAGGGGTCGAACACCGGGGAGCTGTTTTTT. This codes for CASTHLQGSNTGELFF.